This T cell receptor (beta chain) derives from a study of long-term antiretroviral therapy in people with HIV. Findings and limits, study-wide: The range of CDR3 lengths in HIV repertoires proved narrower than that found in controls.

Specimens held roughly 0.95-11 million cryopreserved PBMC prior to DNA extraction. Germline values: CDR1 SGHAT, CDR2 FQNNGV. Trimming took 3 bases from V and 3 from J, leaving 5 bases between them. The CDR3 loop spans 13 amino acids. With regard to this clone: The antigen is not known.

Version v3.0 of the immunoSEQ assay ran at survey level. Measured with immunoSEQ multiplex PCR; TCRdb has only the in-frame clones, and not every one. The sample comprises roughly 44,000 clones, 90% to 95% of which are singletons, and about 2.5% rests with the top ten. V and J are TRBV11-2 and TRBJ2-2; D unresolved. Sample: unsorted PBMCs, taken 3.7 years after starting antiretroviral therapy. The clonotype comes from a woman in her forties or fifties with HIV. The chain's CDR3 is CASSFLDTGELFF. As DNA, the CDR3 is TGTGCCAGCAGCTTTTTGGACACCGGGGAGCTGTTTTTT.